This TCR beta chain was obtained from a study of CD8 T cells in Susac syndrome. Study outcomes and limitations: A relatively small number of individuals underwent TCR sequencing and HLA analysis.

TCR beta sequencing was performed on blood CD8+ and CD4+ T cells. Purification of the CD8+ and CD4+ T cells relied on negative isolation, and TEMRA cells underwent FACS enrichment. Notes on this clonotype: Its antigen is as yet unknown.

The RNA, about 0.45 to 1 ug, was put through reverse transcription using random hexamers. Amplification of TCR beta CDR3 used immunoSEQ multiplex PCR across 54 Vbeta and 13 Jbeta. MiXCR was run by TCRdb on the immunoSEQ multiplex PCR reads, yielding one entry per CDR3 protein. The sample records over 120,000 distinct CDR3 sequences, roughly 94% being singletons. CDR1 is KGHSH and CDR2 is LQKENI in the germline V gene. This CDR3 is 13 amino acids long. V was shortened by 4 bases and J by 1 base, with 7 bases between the two germline ends. Sequencing was carried out using CD4+ T cells from PBMCs. The receptor comes from a human donor in good health. The genes are TRBV18 and TRBJ1-1; D may be TRBD1 (5 bases). CDR3: CASSQGTNTEAFF. The CDR3 DNA reads TGTGCCAGCTCACAGGGGACGAACACTGAAGCTTTCTTT.